This entry concerns a single T cell receptor (beta chain). Only in-frame clones appear in the TCRdb table, and some are missing; sequencing was by immunoSEQ multiplex PCR. The sample contains about 81,000 clones, over 85% of which appear only once. Per germline, CDR1 SGHAT and CDR2 FQNNGV. Trimming cost V 6 bases and J 0 bases, with 21 bases left between them. The CDR3 is 17 residues long. This record comes from a study of T cell changes during pregnancy in multiple sclerosis. The chain joins TRBV11-2 to TRBJ2-7; perhaps TRBD2 as D (5 bases). The receptor comes from a female donor in good health, enrolled as a control in a pregnancy study. The input for sequencing was peripheral blood, taken in the third trimester of pregnancy. The CDR3, as DNA: TGTGCCAGCAGTTACCCTCGGAGCGGCCCAAGCTCCTACGAGCAGTACTTC. Protein product: CASSYPRSGPSSYEQYF.